Listed below are T cell receptor beta chains from one sample, sequenced in a study of patients and donors after allogeneic stem cell transplantation. TCRdb used MiXCR to reprocess the RT-PCR reads, holding one entry per CDR3 protein. The repertoire holds around 150,000 distinct CDR3 sequences, with approximately 37% as singletons. The sequenced material came from blood, either unsorted or a sorted T cell fraction (not recorded which). These receptors all come from a human donor who was either an allogeneic HSCT recipient or a stem cell or donor lymphocyte infusion donor (not recorded which). It is not recorded whose cells these are; they may come from a transplant donor. Both conserved end residues are part of each CDR3. Fields, in order: clone size, J gene, CDR3 length, D gene, V gene, CDR3 protein, CDR3 DNA. A D gene is named only where the DNA matches it firmly. Clone size is given for some rows only: seen once, a few or many times, or a class if the clone is expanded.

clone size: few; J gene: TRBJ1-1; CDR3 length: 13; D gene: NA; V gene: TRBV7-9; CDR3 protein: CASSPLTNTEAFF; CDR3 DNA: TGTGCCAGCAGCCCACTTACGAACACTGAAGCTTTCTTT
clone size: once; J gene: TRBJ1-5; CDR3 length: 15; D gene: NA; V gene: TRBV21-1; CDR3 protein: CASSRQGVGHQPQHF; CDR3 DNA: TGTGCCAGCAGCAGACAGGGGGTGGGTCATCAGCCCCAGCATTTT
clone size: NA; J gene: TRBJ2-5; CDR3 length: 17; D gene: NA; V gene: TRBV7-2; CDR3 protein: CASSVTGTRGPQETQYF; CDR3 DNA: TGTGCCAGCAGCGTAACCGGGACTAGGGGGCCCCAAGAGACCCAGTACTTC
clone size: few; J gene: TRBJ2-1; CDR3 length: 15; D gene: TRBD2; V gene: TRBV20-1; CDR3 protein: CSARVLAGTYNEQFF; CDR3 DNA: TGCAGTGCTAGAGTCCTAGCGGGGACCTACAATGAGCAGTTCTTC
clone size: NA; J gene: TRBJ2-3; CDR3 length: 14; D gene: NA; V gene: TRBV25-1; CDR3 protein: CASSSTRPPGTQYF; CDR3 DNA: TGTGCCAGCAGTTCCACCCGACCTCCCGGTACGCAGTATTTT
clone size: NA; J gene: TRBJ1-2; CDR3 length: 13; D gene: TRBD1; V gene: TRBV28; CDR3 protein: CASKSTGWYGYTF; CDR3 DNA: TGTGCCAGCAAGTCGACAGGGTGGTATGGCTACACCTTC
clone size: NA; J gene: TRBJ1-4; CDR3 length: 14; D gene: NA; V gene: TRBV14; CDR3 protein: CASSQADPNEKLFF; CDR3 DNA: TGTGCCAGCAGCCAAGCAGACCCGAATGAAAAACTGTTTTTT
clone size: NA; J gene: TRBJ2-2; CDR3 length: 19; D gene: TRBD2; V gene: TRBV12-3/TRBV12-4; CDR3 protein: CASIHPPGGLNANTGELFF; CDR3 DNA: TGTGCCAGCATACACCCACCGGGGGGGCTTAACGCGAACACCGGGGAGCTGTTTTTT
clone size: NA; J gene: TRBJ1-5; CDR3 length: 15; D gene: NA; V gene: TRBV21-1; CDR3 protein: CASRKLGTYNQPQHF; CDR3 DNA: TGTGCCAGCAGGAAGCTAGGCACGTACAATCAGCCCCAGCATTTT
clone size: few; J gene: TRBJ2-1; CDR3 length: 12; D gene: NA; V gene: TRBV6-2/TRBV6-3; CDR3 protein: CASKDRVGLQFF; CDR3 DNA: TGTGCCAGCAAAGATCGAGTTGGACTCCAGTTCTTC
clone size: NA; J gene: TRBJ1-5; CDR3 length: 9; D gene: NA; V gene: TRBV29-1; CDR3 protein: CSGRQPQHF; CDR3 DNA: TGCAGCGGTAGACAGCCCCAGCATTTT
clone size: NA; J gene: TRBJ2-1; CDR3 length: 14; D gene: TRBD1; V gene: TRBV27; CDR3 protein: CASSLTGNHNEQFF; CDR3 DNA: TGTGCCAGCAGTCTGACAGGGAATCACAATGAGCAGTTCTTC
clone size: NA; J gene: TRBJ1-6; CDR3 length: 16; D gene: TRBD1; V gene: TRBV10-3; CDR3 protein: CAISEQGAYYNSPLHF; CDR3 DNA: TGTGCCATCAGTGAGCAGGGGGCCTACTATAATTCACCCCTCCACTTT
clone size: NA; J gene: TRBJ2-5; CDR3 length: 15; D gene: NA; V gene: TRBV15; CDR3 protein: CATSRDGTSEETQYF; CDR3 DNA: TGTGCCACCAGCAGAGATGGGACTTCCGAAGAGACCCAGTACTTC
clone size: NA; J gene: TRBJ2-3; CDR3 length: 15; D gene: TRBD1; V gene: TRBV15; CDR3 protein: CATSRGTGGQDTQYF; CDR3 DNA: TGTGCCACCAGCAGGGGGACAGGGGGACAGGATACGCAGTATTTT
clone size: NA; J gene: TRBJ2-3; CDR3 length: 12; D gene: NA; V gene: TRBV12-3/TRBV12-4; CDR3 protein: CASSLSPDTQYF; CDR3 DNA: TGTGCCAGCAGTTTATCGCCAGATACGCAGTATTTT
clone size: NA; J gene: TRBJ1-5; CDR3 length: 13; D gene: NA; V gene: TRBV12-3/TRBV12-4; CDR3 protein: CASTLGRNQPQHF; CDR3 DNA: TGTGCCAGCACCTTAGGTCGCAATCAGCCCCAGCATTTT
clone size: NA; J gene: TRBJ2-5; CDR3 length: 15; D gene: NA; V gene: TRBV11-2; CDR3 protein: CASSFGESLQETQYF; CDR3 DNA: TGTGCCAGCAGCTTCGGGGAGAGCCTCCAAGAGACCCAGTACTTC
clone size: NA; J gene: TRBJ1-5; CDR3 length: 14; D gene: NA; V gene: TRBV7-8; CDR3 protein: CASSLAQGWQPQHF; CDR3 DNA: TGTGCCAGCAGCTTAGCCCAGGGATGGCAGCCCCAGCATTTT
clone size: once; J gene: TRBJ2-7; CDR3 length: 14; D gene: TRBD2; V gene: TRBV27; CDR3 protein: CASRPGLGGNEQYF; CDR3 DNA: TGTGCCAGCCGTCCGGGACTAGGCGGAAACGAGCAGTACTTC
clone size: NA; J gene: TRBJ2-4; CDR3 length: 16; D gene: NA; V gene: TRBV6-5; CDR3 protein: CASSPGRLGGKNIQYF; CDR3 DNA: TGTGCCAGCAGCCCCGGACGCCTTGGGGGCAAAAACATTCAGTACTTC
clone size: NA; J gene: TRBJ2-1; CDR3 length: 14; D gene: TRBD2; V gene: TRBV20-1; CDR3 protein: CSARLAGVRDEQFF; CDR3 DNA: TGCAGTGCGCGACTAGCGGGGGTCAGGGATGAGCAGTTCTTC
clone size: NA; J gene: TRBJ1-5; CDR3 length: 14; D gene: NA; V gene: TRBV12-3/TRBV12-4; CDR3 protein: CASARLGGNQPQHF; CDR3 DNA: TGTGCCAGCGCCCGACTGGGGGGCAATCAGCCCCAGCATTTT
clone size: few; J gene: TRBJ2-1; CDR3 length: 15; D gene: TRBD2; V gene: TRBV5-1; CDR3 protein: CASSWLGTSGNEQFF; CDR3 DNA: TGCGCCAGCAGCTGGCTCGGGACTAGCGGGAATGAGCAGTTCTTC
clone size: few; J gene: TRBJ1-2; CDR3 length: 14; D gene: NA; V gene: TRBV20-1; CDR3 protein: CSAPLRAGLYGYTF; CDR3 DNA: TGCAGTGCTCCCCTCCGGGCTGGGCTCTATGGCTACACCTTC
clone size: NA; J gene: TRBJ2-2; CDR3 length: 16; D gene: NA; V gene: TRBV5-1; CDR3 protein: CASSLGPGARTGELFF; CDR3 DNA: TGCGCCAGCAGCTTGGGCCCCGGGGCCCGCACCGGGGAGCTGTTTTTT
clone size: few; J gene: TRBJ1-2; CDR3 length: 14; D gene: NA; V gene: TRBV29-1; CDR3 protein: CSVDNLFFNYGYTF; CDR3 DNA: TGCAGCGTTGATAATCTGTTCTTTAACTATGGCTACACCTTC
clone size: NA; J gene: TRBJ1-2; CDR3 length: 15; D gene: TRBD1; V gene: TRBV6-6; CDR3 protein: CASNKIGQGAEGYTF; CDR3 DNA: TGTGCCAGCAACAAGATCGGACAGGGAGCGGAAGGCTACACCTTC
clone size: NA; J gene: TRBJ2-2; CDR3 length: 13; D gene: NA; V gene: TRBV10-3; CDR3 protein: CAITGPNTGELFF; CDR3 DNA: TGTGCCATCACTGGGCCGAACACCGGGGAGCTGTTTTTT
clone size: once; J gene: TRBJ1-2; CDR3 length: 11; D gene: NA; V gene: TRBV6-6; CDR3 protein: CASTPSSGYTF; CDR3 DNA: TGTGCCAGCACCCCTAGTTCTGGCTACACCTTC